Presented here are 2 T cell receptor beta chains from one specimen sequenced in a study of T cell repertoires in cytomegalovirus infection. TCRdb used MiXCR to reprocess the reads, holding one entry per CDR3 protein. In the table there are approximately 320,000 distinct CDR3 sequences, more than 9% of which are singletons. What was sequenced was PBMCs. Source of these receptors: a human donor in good health (CMV status not recorded). Some clones in this sample may be carry-over from other donors' samples.

The J gene is TRBJ1-2, the V gene TRBV27, with D unclear. Germline CDR1 reads MNHEY; CDR2 reads SMNVEV (reference sequence). The V end lost 6 bases, the J end lost 5 bases, and 19 bases lay between the germline ends. There are 15 residues in the CDR3. The CDR3 loop reads CASSLDREVPYGYTF. CDR3 in DNA: TGTGCCAGCAGCCTTGATCGAGAGGTGCCATATGGCTACACCTTC.

This clonotype was found a few times. The chain links TRBV27 to TRBJ1-3, with D maybe TRBD1 (5 bases). CDR1 MNHEY and CDR2 SMNVEV come from the germline V gene (reference sequence). The germline V and J ends were trimmed by 4 bases and 4 bases, with 11 bases remaining between them. CDR3 length equals 14 residues. The CDR3, as DNA: TGTGCCAGCAGTTCAGGGATGCGAGGAAACACCATATATTTT. It encodes CASSSGMRGNTIYF.